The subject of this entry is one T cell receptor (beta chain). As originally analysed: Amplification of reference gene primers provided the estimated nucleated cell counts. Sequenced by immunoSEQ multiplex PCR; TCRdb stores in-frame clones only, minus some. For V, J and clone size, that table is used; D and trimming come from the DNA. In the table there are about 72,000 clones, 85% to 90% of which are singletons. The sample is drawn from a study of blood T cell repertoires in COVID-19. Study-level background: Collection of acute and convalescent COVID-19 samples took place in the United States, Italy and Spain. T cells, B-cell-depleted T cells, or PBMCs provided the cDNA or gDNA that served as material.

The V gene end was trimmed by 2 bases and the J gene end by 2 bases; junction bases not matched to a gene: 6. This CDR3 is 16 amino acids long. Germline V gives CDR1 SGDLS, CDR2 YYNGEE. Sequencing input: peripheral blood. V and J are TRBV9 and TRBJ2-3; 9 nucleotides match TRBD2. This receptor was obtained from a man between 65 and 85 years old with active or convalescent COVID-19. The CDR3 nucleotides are TGTGCCAGCAGCGTCTTAGCGGGAGCAAACACAGATACGCAGTATTTT. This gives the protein CASSVLAGANTDTQYF.